This entry concerns a single TCR beta chain. Its target antigen remains unknown. Base quality data are lacking; no much larger clone is found one base away. CDR1 and CDR2 were assigned from the germline V gene (reference sequence) as MNHEY and SMNVEV. V drops 1 base and J drops 4 bases, leaving 10 bases in between. Reading from cysteine to phenylalanine, the CDR3 counts 14 amino acids. Only CDR3 DNA is held: 42 bases, read in frame from base 1. The library was built by means of the immunoSEQ multiplex PCR assay. As for the authors' bioinformatics: A statistical classification framework was built for diagnosing cytomegalovirus status from the catalog of TCR beta chain sequences. TCRdb obtained this table from immuneACCESS and retained in-frame rearrangements with V and J assigned. These tables miss some clones; where compared with another copy, unresolved V genes account for less than half of the shortfall, and the remainder is unexplained. The V and J calls and clone size were taken over from that table, and D and trimming were inferred from the DNA. The sample has under 250,000 clones on record, over 75% of them singletons. Together, the top ten hold roughly 2% of the sample.

This specimen belongs to a study of cytomegalovirus exposure and HLA in healthy donors (dated by TCRdb to 2016 to 2017). For context, the study as a whole: A later analysis indicated that the 95 to 150 validation repertoires were generated on the platform also employed for the 670 or so repertoires of the first cohort. The study combined high-throughput TCR immunosequencing, statistical association of individual TCRs with disease status, and machine learning to predict cytomegalovirus infection status. A separate validation cohort of roughly 130 different subjects was used in addition to the approximately 700-subject first cohort. The study aimed to test whether signatures of past pathogen exposure could be identified by cataloging public T cell receptors. The study at large found these results: The validation cohort had no HLA typing available for a later analysis, so co-occurrence within that cohort was assessed over all 120 or so repertoires. In both the original and validation cohorts, the classifier was reported to diagnose cytomegalovirus status with high specificity and sensitivity. In a later analysis, TCRs clustered in the first cohort were found to also tend to co-occur in the approximately 110 validation repertoires, with about 94% of cluster scores above 0. In vitro tests confirmed that three of the cytomegalovirus-associated TCR beta chains recognize cytomegalovirus antigens. A total of roughly 160 TCR beta chains were listed by the study as associated with cytomegalovirus. It was suggested by the authors that the approach could potentially be generalized to other disease states and immunological phenotypes. Across donors, most TCR sequences were observed very rarely, whereas some public TCRs were present in many individuals.

The donors belonged to the validation cohort of 120 subjects, which was separate from the roughly 680-subject first cohort. Specimen: PBMCs. The rearranged segments are TRBV27 and TRBJ1-1, with no confidently assigned D gene. This TCR was sampled from a woman between 18 and 29 years old in good health and CMV-seropositive. The CDR3 region: CASSLLAGGTEAFF. The nucleotides read TGTGCCAGCAGTTTATTAGCCGGAGGCACTGAAGCTTTCTTT.